A single sample is the source of the 16 T cell receptor beta chains below, sequenced in a study of identical twins. TCRdb processed the 5' RACE reads anew with MiXCR; each CDR3 protein has one entry. The sample holds over 600,000 distinct CDR3 sequences, 21% seen once. The sample was also linked to a second study, of T cells expressing NK-cell markers.

Sequencing used PBMCs. These receptors all come from a woman under 30 in good health.

This clonotype has more than one count but fewer than ten. The rearrangement links TRBV2 to TRBJ2-1; D gene ambiguous. Germline V gene data show CDR1 as SNHLY and CDR2 as FYNNEI. This CDR3 is built from 16 residues. Trimming took 1 base from V and 7 from J, leaving 17 bases between them. CDR3: CASSEENKGWKNEQFF. CDR3 nucleotides: TGTGCCAGCAGTGAAGAGAATAAGGGATGGAAAAATGAGCAGTTCTTC.

This clonotype appeared a few times. The CDR3 bases are TGCAGTGGGAAACTAGCGGGAGGCTTCACAGATACGCAGTATTTT. Its translation: CSGKLAGGFTDTQYF. V is TRBV20-1 and J is TRBJ2-3; 12 bases are shared with TRBD2. The CDR3 spans 15 residues. Trimming cost V 7 bases and J 2 bases; bases outside gene matches: 7. Germline CDR1 is DFQATT and CDR2 is SNEGSKA (reference sequence).

This clonotype was observed a few times. The chain employs TRBV6-1 and TRBJ2-2; the D gene could be TRBD1 or TRBD2 (5 bases each). Looked up from germline, CDR1 is MNHNS and CDR2 is SASEGT. The CDR3 loop spans 15 amino acids. V was shortened by 7 bases and J by 5 bases, with 17 bases between the two germline ends. CDR3 amino acids: CASKIGEWGTGELFF. CDR3 nucleotides: TGTGCCAGCAAGATTGGCGAGTGGGGGACCGGGGAGCTGTTTTTT.

This clonotype came up a few times. The gene calls are TRBV20-1 and TRBJ2-5; either TRBD1 or TRBD2 may supply D (6 bases each). Germline CDR1 reads DFQATT; CDR2 reads SNEGSKA (reference sequence). V lost 3 bases, J lost 5 bases, and 16 bases lay in between. This CDR3 is 14 amino acids long. The CDR3 reads CSARITGGGETQYF. CDR3 DNA sequence: TGCAGTGCTAGGATCACAGGAGGGGGGGAGACCCAGTACTTC.

This clonotype occurred a few times. The rearrangement uses TRBV6-1 and TRBJ2-3, with 12 bases identical to TRBD2. CDR1 and CDR2 from the germline V gene are MNHNS and SASEGT. V dropped 6 bases and J dropped 5; count of bases not matched to a gene: 15. The CDR3 runs to 18 residues. The DNA for the CDR3 is TGTGCCAGCAGCTCTGAACGGCGGACTAGCGGGAAGCAAGATACGCAGTATTTT. Translating gives CASSSERRTSGKQDTQYF.

The chain uses TRBV20-1 and TRBJ1-4; D uncertain. Deletions cut 7 bases from V and 8 bases from J, with 11 bases between. CDR1 DFQATT and CDR2 SNEGSKA come from the germline V gene (reference sequence). This CDR3 is built from 11 residues. The CDR3 sequence: CSVKMGEKLFF. The CDR3 DNA sequence: TGCAGTGTCAAGATGGGCGAAAAACTGTTTTTT.

This clonotype was seen a handful of times. The chain employs TRBV5-1 and TRBJ2-7, with 7 bases fitting TRBD2. V shed 3 bases and J 6 bases; nucleotides not matched to a gene: 12. The CDR3 is 15 residues long. Germline loops: CDR1 SGHRS, CDR2 YFSETQ. The CDR3 spells CASSYGGREGGEQYF. The CDR3 DNA reads TGCGCCAGCAGCTATGGAGGGAGGGAAGGAGGCGAGCAGTACTTC.

This clonotype appeared a few times. V and J are TRBV20-1 and TRBJ1-1; D unresolved. CDR1 and CDR2 (germline): DFQATT, SNEGSKA (reference sequence). V was trimmed by 5 bases and J by 2 bases, leaving 6 bases between them. The CDR3 is 11 residues long. CDR3 sequence reads: CSAGSNTEAFF. As DNA, the CDR3 is TGCAGTGCTGGGTCCAACACTGAAGCTTTCTTT.

This clonotype was seen once. The chain carries TRBV4-3 and TRBJ2-5, with D maybe TRBD1 (7 bases). V was cut by 2 bases and J by 4 bases, with 17 bases left in between. CDR3 length equals 16 residues. Germline CDR1 and CDR2: LGHNA and YSLEER. CDR3 DNA sequence: TGCGCCAGCAGCCAATCATTGCAGGGGGGCCCAGAGACCCAGTACTTC. It is translated as CASSQSLQGGPETQYF.

The chain carries TRBV2 and TRBJ2-7; TRBD2 matches 8 bases. The trim removed 10 bases at V and 5 bases at J, leaving 7 bases unmatched. This CDR3 is 12 amino acids long. The germline gives CDR1 SNHLY, CDR2 FYNNEI. The CDR3 DNA sequence: TGTGCCACCAGAGGACTAGCCCACGAGCAGTACTTC. This gives the protein CATRGLAHEQYF.

This clonotype was counted a few times. The chain uses TRBV20-1 and TRBJ2-3; TRBD1 aligns across 7 bases. With V trimmed by 5 bases and J by 0 bases, 5 bases remained unmatched. Germline values: CDR1 DFQATT, CDR2 SNEGSKA (reference sequence). The CDR3 loop spans 14 amino acids. The CDR3 reads CSAPDRPSTDTQYF. CDR3 nucleotide sequence: TGCAGTGCTCCGGACAGGCCTAGCACAGATACGCAGTATTTT.

In its sample, this clonotype was seen many times. This chain uses TRBV29-1 with TRBJ2-5; TRBD2 might be the D (5 bases). The CDR3 is 12 residues long. In germline, CDR1 is SQVTM, CDR2 ANQGSEA. V gave up 2 bases and J gave up 5 bases, with 9 bases separating them. CDR3 DNA: TGCAGCGTTGAAACGGGATACGAGACCCAGTACTTC. This encodes CSVETGYETQYF.

This clonotype appeared a few times. The V gene is TRBV9, the J gene TRBJ2-1; no reliable D call. Germline V gene lookup returns CDR1 SGDLS and CDR2 YYNGEE. V was pared by 2 bases and J by 2 bases, with 8 bases between. This CDR3 spans 14 amino acids. CDR3 amino acids: CASSVFGTYNEQFF. CDR3 sequence (DNA): TGTGCCAGCAGCGTGTTCGGTACCTACAATGAGCAGTTCTTC.

The J gene is TRBJ1-6, the V gene TRBV7-3; 8 bases agree with TRBD1. The CDR3 contains 14 residues. The germline V gene has CDR1 SGHTA and CDR2 FQGTGA. V trimming: 3 bases; J trimming: 8 bases; junction bases outside the gene matches: 3. The CDR3 DNA reads as TGTGCCAGCAGCTTGGGGACAGGTTATTCACCCCTCCACTTT. This sequence encodes CASSLGTGYSPLHF.

The chain recombines TRBV20-1 with TRBJ2-5, with 10 bases that match TRBD2. Germline CDR1 DFQATT, CDR2 SNEGSKA (reference sequence). The CDR3 sequence is 13 residues long. The ends lost 5 bases at V and 5 bases at J; junction bases unmatched: 5. CDR3 bases: TGCAGTGCTTGGCTAGCGGGAGTTGAGACCCAGTACTTC. Protein sequence: CSAWLAGVETQYF.

This clonotype came up many times. The gene calls are TRBV9 and TRBJ2-7; either TRBD1 or TRBD2 may supply D (5 bases each). The CDR3 is 14 residues long. CDR1 is SGDLS, CDR2 YYNGEE, per germline. Trimming left V 5 bases short and J 3 bases short, with 15 bases between. The CDR3 DNA is TGTGCCAGCAGTGGGGGTTCCGAGGGCTACGAGCAGTACTTC. Amino acid sequence: CASSGGSEGYEQYF.